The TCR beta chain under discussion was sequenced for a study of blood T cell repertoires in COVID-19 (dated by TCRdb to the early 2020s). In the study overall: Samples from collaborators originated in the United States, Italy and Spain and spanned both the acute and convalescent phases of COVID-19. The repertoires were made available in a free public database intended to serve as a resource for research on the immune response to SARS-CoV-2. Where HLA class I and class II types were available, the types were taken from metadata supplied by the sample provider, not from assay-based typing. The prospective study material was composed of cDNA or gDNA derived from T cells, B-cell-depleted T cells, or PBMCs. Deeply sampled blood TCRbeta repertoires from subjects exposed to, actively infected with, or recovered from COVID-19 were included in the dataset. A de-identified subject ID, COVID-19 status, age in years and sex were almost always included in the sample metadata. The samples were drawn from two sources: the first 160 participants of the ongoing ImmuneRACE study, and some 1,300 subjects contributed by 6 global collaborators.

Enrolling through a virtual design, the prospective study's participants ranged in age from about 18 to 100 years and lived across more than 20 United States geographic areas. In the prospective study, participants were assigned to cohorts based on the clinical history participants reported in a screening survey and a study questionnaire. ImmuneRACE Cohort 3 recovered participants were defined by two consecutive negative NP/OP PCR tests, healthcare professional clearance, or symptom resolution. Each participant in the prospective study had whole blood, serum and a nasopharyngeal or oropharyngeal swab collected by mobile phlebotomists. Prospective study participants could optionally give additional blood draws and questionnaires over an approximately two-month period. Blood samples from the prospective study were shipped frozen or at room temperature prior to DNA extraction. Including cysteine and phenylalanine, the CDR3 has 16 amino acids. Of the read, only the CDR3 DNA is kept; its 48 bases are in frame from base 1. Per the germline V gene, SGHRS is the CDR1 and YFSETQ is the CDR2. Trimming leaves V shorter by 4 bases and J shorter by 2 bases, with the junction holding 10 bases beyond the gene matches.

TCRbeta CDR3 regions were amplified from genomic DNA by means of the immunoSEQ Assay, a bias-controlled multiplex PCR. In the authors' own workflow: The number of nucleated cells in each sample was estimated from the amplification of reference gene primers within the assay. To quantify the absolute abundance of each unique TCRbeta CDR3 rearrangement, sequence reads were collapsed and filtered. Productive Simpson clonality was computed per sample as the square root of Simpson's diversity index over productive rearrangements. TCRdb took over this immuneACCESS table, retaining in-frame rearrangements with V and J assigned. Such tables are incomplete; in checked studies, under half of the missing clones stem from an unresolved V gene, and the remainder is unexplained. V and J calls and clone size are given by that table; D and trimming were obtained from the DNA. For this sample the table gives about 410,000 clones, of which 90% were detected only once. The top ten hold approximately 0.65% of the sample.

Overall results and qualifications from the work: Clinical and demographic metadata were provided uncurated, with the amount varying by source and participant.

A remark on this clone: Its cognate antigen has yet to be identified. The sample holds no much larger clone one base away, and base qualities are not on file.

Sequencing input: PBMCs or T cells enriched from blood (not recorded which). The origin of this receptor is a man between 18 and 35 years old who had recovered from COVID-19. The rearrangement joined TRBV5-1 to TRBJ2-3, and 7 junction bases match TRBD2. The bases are TGCGCCAGCAGCCCGAGTCTAGCGGCAAACACAGATACGCAGTATTTT. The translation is CASSPSLAANTDTQYF.